This T cell receptor (beta chain) was found in a study of cytomegalovirus exposure and HLA in healthy donors. V lost 4 bases to trimming and J lost 8 bases; unmatched junction nucleotides: 15. Germline-derived CDR1 and CDR2 are MRHNA and SNTAGT. The CDR3 has 17 amino acids. With respect to this clone: Antigen unknown.

Study-wide results and limits: Generally TCR sequences proved uncommon, though certain public TCRs appeared in numerous donors.

Researchers ran the PCR with 60 Vbeta and 13 Jbeta primers. TCRdb's table, derived via immunoSEQ multiplex PCR, lists solely in-frame clones and lacks some. Of around 300,000 clones detected, around 65% appear once; the ten largest clones hold under 2.5%. The gene calls are TRBV6-4 and TRBJ2-1; 9 bases line up with TRBD1. The sequence was obtained from a female donor in good health and CMV-seronegative. The sequenced sample consisted of PBMCs. In nucleotides, the CDR3 is TGTGCCAGCAGTGTTATCCCCAAAACAGGGGGCTTGGATGAGCAGTTCTTC. This codes for CASSVIPKTGGLDEQFF.